This T cell receptor (beta chain) came from a study of human T cells and chemical hapten exposure. Study information: TCR yields per sample varied, mainly owing to small pooled library volume differences.

MiXCR was run by TCRdb on the RACE reads, yielding one entry per CDR3 protein. The sample has a few hundred thousand distinct CDR3 sequences; roughly 6.3% are singletons. This clonotype was recorded many times. Stated time point: patch test 2, 6 weeks after DPC sensitization. The treatment denotes: therapeutic diphenylcyclopropenone sensitization with weekly scalp DPC. This CDR3 spans 15 amino acids. The V and J ends lost 2 bases and 3 bases, in that order; junction bases with no gene match: 6. CDR1 is MNHEY and CDR2 is SVGAGI in the germline V gene. The J gene is TRBJ2-7, the V gene TRBV6-5; 8 nucleotides align to TRBD2. Sequencing was performed on whole blood, taken in connection with sensitization to the hapten diphenylcyclopropenone (DPC). The TCR sequence derives from a woman in her late teens or twenties with alopecia areata. Some clones in this sample may be carry-over from other donors' samples. In DNA, the CDR3 is TGTGCCAGCAGTTACAGCGGGGGAGATAGCTACGAGCAGTACTTC. Translating gives CASSYSGGDSYEQYF.